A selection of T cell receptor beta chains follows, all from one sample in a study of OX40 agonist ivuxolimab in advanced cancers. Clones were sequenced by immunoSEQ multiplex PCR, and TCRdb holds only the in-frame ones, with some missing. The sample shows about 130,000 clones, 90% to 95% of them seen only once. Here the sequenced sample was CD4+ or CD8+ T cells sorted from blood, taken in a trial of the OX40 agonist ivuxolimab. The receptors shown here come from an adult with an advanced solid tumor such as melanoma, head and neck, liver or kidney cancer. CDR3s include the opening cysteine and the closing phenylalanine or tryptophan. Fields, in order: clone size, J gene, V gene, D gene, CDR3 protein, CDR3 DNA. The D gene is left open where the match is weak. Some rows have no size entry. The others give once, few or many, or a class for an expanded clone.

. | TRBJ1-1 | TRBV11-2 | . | CASSLGQIAFF | TGTGCCAGCAGCTTAGGGCAGATAGCTTTCTTT
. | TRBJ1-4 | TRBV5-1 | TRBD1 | CASSGGTGINEKLFF | TGCGCCAGCAGCGGGGGGACAGGGATAAATGAAAAACTGTTTTTT
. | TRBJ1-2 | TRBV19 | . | CASSSGATAYGYTF | TGTGCCAGTAGTTCCGGCGCGACAGCCTATGGCTACACCTTC
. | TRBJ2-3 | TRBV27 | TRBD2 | CASSPGTSGGLDTQYF | TGTGCCAGCAGTCCGGGGACTAGCGGGGGGCTAGATACGCAGTATTTT
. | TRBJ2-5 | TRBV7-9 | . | CASSLAGAEKTQYF | TGTGCCAGCAGCTTAGCGGGGGCGGAAAAGACCCAGTACTTC
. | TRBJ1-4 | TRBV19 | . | CASSIDGRSYEKLFF | TGTGCCAGTAGTATAGACGGCAGGAGTTATGAAAAACTGTTTTTT
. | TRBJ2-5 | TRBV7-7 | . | CASSSRRGETQYF | TGTGCTAGCAGCTCCCGCCGAGGGGAGACCCAGTACTTC
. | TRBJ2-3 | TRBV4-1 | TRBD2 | CASSLLAGEADTQYF | TGCGCCAGCAGCTTACTAGCGGGAGAGGCAGATACGCAGTATTTT
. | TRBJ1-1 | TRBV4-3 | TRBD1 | CASSQGSPGQGNTEAFF | TGCGCCAGCAGCCAAGGGAGCCCGGGACAGGGGAACACTGAAGCTTTCTTT
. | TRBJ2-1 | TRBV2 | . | CATRLGAGALGEQFF | TGTGCCACCCGGTTAGGGGCAGGGGCCTTAGGTGAGCAGTTCTTC
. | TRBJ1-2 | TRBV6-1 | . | CASRPEGVGYTF | TGTGCCAGCAGACCCGAGGGGGTTGGCTACACCTTC
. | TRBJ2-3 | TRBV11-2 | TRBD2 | CASSHRLAGGGDTQYF | TGTGCCAGCAGCCACCGACTAGCGGGGGGCGGGGATACGCAGTATTTT
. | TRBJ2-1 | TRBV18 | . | CASSPLGAVTEPHLSYNEQFF | TGTGCCAGCTCACCTCTAGGGGCGGTGACAGAACCACACCTCTCCTACAATGAGCAGTTCTTC
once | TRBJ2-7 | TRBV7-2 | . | CASSLGDGPGAYEQYF | TGTGCCAGCAGCTTAGGGGACGGACCGGGGGCCTACGAGCAGTACTTC
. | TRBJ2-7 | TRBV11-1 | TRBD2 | CASSPRTSGYEQYF | TGTGCCAGCAGCCCCCGGACTAGCGGTTACGAGCAGTACTTC
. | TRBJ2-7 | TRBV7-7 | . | CASSLQRKDYEQYF | TGTGCCAGCAGCTTACAGAGAAAAGACTACGAGCAGTACTTC
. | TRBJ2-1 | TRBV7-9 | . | CASSLLAHNEQFF | TGTGCCAGCAGCTTACTAGCGCACAATGAGCAGTTCTTC
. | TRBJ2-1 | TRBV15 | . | CATSAAGSYNEQFF | TGTGCCACGTCGGCAGCGGGTTCCTACAATGAGCAGTTCTTC
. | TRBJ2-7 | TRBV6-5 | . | CASSYAGTNEQYF | TGTGCCAGCAGTTACGCGGGGACAAACGAGCAGTACTTC
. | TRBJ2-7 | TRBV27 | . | CASSLTPGRRGYEQYF | TGTGCCAGCAGTTTAACCCCCGGGCGAAGGGGCTACGAGCAGTACTTC
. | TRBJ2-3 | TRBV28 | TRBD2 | CASKGSGSPDTQYF | TGTGCCAGCAAGGGGAGCGGGAGCCCAGATACGCAGTATTTT
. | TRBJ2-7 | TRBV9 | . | CASSADRNSYEQYF | TGTGCCAGCAGCGCGGATCGGAACTCCTACGAGCAGTACTTC
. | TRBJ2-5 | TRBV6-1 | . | CASRTGTSSRETQYF | TGTGCCAGCAGAACCGGGACCTCCTCACGGGAGACCCAGTACTTC
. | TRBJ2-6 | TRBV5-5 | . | CASSTSGDSGANVLTF | TGTGCCAGCAGCACCTCAGGGGACTCTGGGGCCAACGTCCTGACTTTC
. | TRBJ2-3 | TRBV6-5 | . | CASSYSAASTDTQYF | TGTGCCAGCAGTTACTCGGCGGCTAGCACAGATACGCAGTATTTT
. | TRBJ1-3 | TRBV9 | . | CASSGVGTAGNTIYF | TGTGCCAGCAGCGGGGTGGGGACCGCAGGAAACACCATATATTTT
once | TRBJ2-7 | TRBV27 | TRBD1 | CASSSNRDRNYEQYF | TGTGCCAGCAGCTCTAACCGGGACAGGAACTACGAGCAGTACTTC
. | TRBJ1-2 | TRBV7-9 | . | CASRLGQF | TGTGCCAGCAGACTTGGACAGTTC
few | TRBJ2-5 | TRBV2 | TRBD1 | CASRDRGETQYF | TGTGCCAGCAGGGACAGGGGAGAGACCCAGTACTTC
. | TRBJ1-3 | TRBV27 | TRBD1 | CASSLRRGQGVGNTIYF | TGTGCCAGCAGTTTAAGGCGGGGACAGGGGGTCGGAAACACCATATATTTT
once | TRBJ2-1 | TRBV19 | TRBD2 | CASSIDRGGGRNEQFF | TGTGCCAGTAGTATAGATCGAGGCGGGGGGCGGAATGAGCAGTTCTTC
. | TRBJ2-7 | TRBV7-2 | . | CASSSRQGAFYEQYF | TGTGCCAGCAGCTCCCGACAAGGTGCCTTCTACGAGCAGTACTTC
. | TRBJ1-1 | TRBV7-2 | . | CASSLNRNTEAFF | TGTGCCAGCAGCTTAAATCGGAACACTGAAGCTTTCTTT
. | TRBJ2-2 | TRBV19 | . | CASSMRVTGELFF | TGTGCCAGTAGTATGAGGGTTACCGGGGAGCTGTTTTTT
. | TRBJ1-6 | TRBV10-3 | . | CAISEGRLKSSYNSPLHF | TGTGCCATCAGTGAGGGCAGGCTAAAGAGCTCCTATAATTCACCCCTCCACTTT
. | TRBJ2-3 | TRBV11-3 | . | CASSLTGITDTQYF | TGTGCCAGCAGCTTGACCGGGATCACAGATACGCAGTATTTT
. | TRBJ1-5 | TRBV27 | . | CASSGRGLGQPQHF | TGTGCCAGCAGCGGACGGGGCTTAGGGCAGCCCCAGCATTTT
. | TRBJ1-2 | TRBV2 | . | CASSAPAGRLNYGYTF | TGTGCCAGCAGTGCCCCGGCAGGGAGGCTTAACTATGGCTACACCTTC